The 21 T cell receptor beta chains below come from one sample, sequenced in a study of regulatory T cells in long-lasting Graves disease. As to time point: persistent/refractory GD, antithyroid drugs over 5 years with positive TRAb. RNA from PBMCs was the source of the TCR library. The TCR beta library used iRepertoire HTBI primers with Arm-PCR amplification of CDR3. One entry per CDR3 protein results from TCRdb running MiXCR on the multiplex PCR reads. The table includes roughly 450,000 distinct CDR3 sequences, around 21% detected once. The sequenced sample was peripheral blood mononuclear cells (PBMCs), obtained when the disease was refractory, from a patient treated with antithyroid drugs. Receptors originate from a female donor with Graves disease.

The genes are TRBV7-3 and TRBJ2-2; no clear D gene. The CDR3 consists of 16 residues. The germline V gene has CDR1 SGHTA and CDR2 FQGTGA. V lost 2 bases to trimming and J lost 0 bases, with 10 bases between them. CDR3 bases: TGTGCCAGCAGCTTAGAATGGACCTCGAACACCGGGGAGCTGTTTTTT. Amino acid sequence: CASSLEWTSNTGELFF.

In this sample, this clonotype turned up many times. This chain links TRBV12-3 or TRBV12-4 with TRBJ2-7; D uncertain. The CDR3 is 14 residues long. The ends were cut back, 3 bases at V and 0 bases at J, with 9 bases in the middle. The CDR3 spells CASSLADTSYEQYF. CDR3 nucleotides: TGTGCCAGCAGTTTGGCCGACACCTCCTACGAGCAGTACTTC.

A few counts support this clonotype. This chain links TRBV7-9 with TRBJ2-5; maybe TRBD2 (5 bases). CDR1 is SEHNR, CDR2 FQNEAQ, per germline (reference sequence). The CDR3 is 17 amino acids. Trimming took 5 bases from V and 3 from J, leaving 22 bases between them. This CDR3 is CASSLPLGGIRKETQYF. CDR3 in DNA: TGTGCCAGCAGCCTTCCCCTCGGAGGAATACGAAAAGAGACCCAGTACTTC. The full variable domain, completed using reference TRBV7-9 and TRBJ2-5, is DTGVSQNPRHKITKRGQNVTFRCDPISEHNRLYWYRQTLGQGPEFLTYFQNEAQLEKSRLLSDRFSAERPKGSFSTLEIQRTEQGDSAMYLCASSLPLGGIRKETQYFGPGTRLLVL.

This clonotype was detected many times. The genes are TRBV3-1 and TRBJ1-5, with D maybe TRBD1 (5 bases). The germline CDR1 and CDR2 sequences are LGHDT and YNNKEL (reference sequence). V was clipped by 0 bases and J by 4 bases, with 7 bases between them. The CDR3 extends over 14 amino acids. CDR3 DNA: TGTGCCAGCAGCCAAGACAGGGTAAATCAGCCCCAGCATTTT. Protein sequence: CASSQDRVNQPQHF.

In this sample, this clonotype turned up many times. The rearrangement links TRBV6-2 or TRBV6-3 to TRBJ1-1; D remains unclear. Trimming removed 5 bases at V and 0 bases at J, with 10 bases between. Germline CDR1 reads MNHEY; CDR2 reads SVGEGT. This CDR3 has 14 amino acids. DNA for the CDR3: TGTGCCAGCAGTGTTCCCGGCCTGAACACTGAAGCTTTCTTT. Protein: CASSVPGLNTEAFF.

To note about this clonotype: Being one base from a much bigger clone, this may be a read error. This chain joins TRBV6-2 or TRBV6-3 and TRBJ2-7; TRBD1 is a possible D gene (5 bases). Trimming left V 5 bases short and J 7 bases short, with 18 bases between. Germline CDR1 is MNHEY and CDR2 is SVGEGT. The CDR3 consists of 14 residues. CDR3 residues: CASSDWTRGNEQYF. Here the CDR3 DNA reads TGTGCCAGCAGTGACTGGACAAGGGGCAATGAGCAGTACTTC.

The chain couples TRBV7-2 to TRBJ1-5; D perhaps matches TRBD1 (5 bases). CDR1 SGHTA and CDR2 FQGNSA come from the germline V gene. This CDR3 region has 16 residues. Trimming took off 1 base at V and 4 bases at J, with 14 bases between the two ends. The CDR3 is CASSLDGSGRNQPQHF. As DNA, the CDR3 is TGTGCCAGCAGCTTAGATGGGTCAGGGCGGAATCAGCCCCAGCATTTT.

The chain combines TRBV28 with TRBJ2-1; no clear D gene. In germline, CDR1 is MDHEN, CDR2 SYDVKM. Trimming removed 5 bases at V and 9 bases at J, with 11 bases between. The CDR3 sequence is 12 residues long. This chain's CDR3 is CASSPSPAEQFF. CDR3 nucleotide sequence: TGTGCCAGCAGTCCCTCCCCCGCTGAGCAGTTCTTC.

This clonotype was detected only a few times. The CDR3 DNA reads TGCGCCAGCAGCCAAGATAGTGGGGGACCAGCTTTCTTT. As protein: CASSQDSGGPAFF. The chain has TRBV4-1 and TRBJ1-1, with a possible D match to TRBD1 (5 bases). The CDR3 is made up of 13 amino acids. Trimming took 0 bases from V and 10 from J, leaving 12 bases between them. CDR1 MGHRA and CDR2 YSYEKL come from the germline V gene.

This clonotype showed up just a few times. The J gene is TRBJ2-7, the V gene TRBV29-1; 10 nucleotides agree with TRBD1. Germline trimming cut 7 bases from V and 4 bases from J; bases unmatched to any gene: 7. Germline CDR1 SQVTM, CDR2 ANQGSEA. The CDR3 loop spans 13 amino acids. CDR3 DNA: TGCAGCGCCCTGACAGGGGGCGCTTACGAGCAGTACTTC. It specifies CSALTGGAYEQYF.

This clonotype was observed a handful of times. The CDR3 spells CASSPPRQGMDSPLHF. The CDR3, as DNA: TGCGCCAGCAGCCCACCTCGGCAGGGAATGGATTCACCCCTCCACTTT. The chain combines TRBV4-1 with TRBJ1-6; TRBD1 might be the D (5 bases). This CDR3 is built from 16 residues. Germline V lookup: CDR1 MGHRA, CDR2 YSYEKL. V lost 4 bases and J lost 8, with 18 bases in between.

This clonotype was counted ten times or more. The CDR3 DNA reads TGTGCCAGCAGCCGCGACAGGTATCAGCCCCAGCATTTT. Translation gives CASSRDRYQPQHF. V and J are TRBV7-3 and TRBJ1-5, with D possibly matching TRBD1 (6 bases). Germline V gene sequence: CDR1 SGHTA, CDR2 FQGTGA. The germline V and J ends were trimmed by 5 bases and 5 bases, with 10 bases remaining between them. The CDR3 contains 13 residues.

Ten or more counts support this clonotype. The V and J genes are TRBV10-3 and TRBJ2-7, with D unresolved. The CDR3 has 11 residues. Germline assignment: CDR1 ENHRY and CDR2 SYGVKD. Trimming cost V 6 bases and J 5 bases, with 8 bases left between them. The CDR3 region is CAIRDGHEQYF. The CDR3 DNA sequence: TGTGCCATCAGGGACGGTCACGAGCAGTACTTC.

Many counts were recorded for this clonotype. This rearrangement joins TRBV3-1 to TRBJ2-7; 15 bases fit TRBD2. Germline lookup yields CDR1 LGHDT and CDR2 YNNKEL (reference sequence). This CDR3 comprises 18 residues. Unmatched junction bases numbered 7, after V lost 0 bases and J lost 4 bases. The CDR3 loop reads CASSQDGGLAGGLYEQYF. The CDR3, as DNA: TGTGCCAGCAGCCAAGATGGGGGACTAGCGGGGGGATTGTACGAGCAGTACTTC.

This rearrangement joins TRBV6-5 to TRBJ2-7; 9 bases are shared with TRBD1. Trimming took 2 bases from V and 4 from J; bases not matched to a gene: 3. Germline V gene data show CDR1 as MNHEY and CDR2 as SVGAGI. The CDR3 sequence is 14 residues long. CDR3 DNA: TGTGCCAGCAGTTACGCACAGGGGGCATACGAGCAGTACTTC. This codes for CASSYAQGAYEQYF.

In its sample, this clonotype was seen a few times. This chain uses TRBV20-1 with TRBJ1-5; D is possibly TRBD1 (6 bases). CDR3 length: 12 residues. Germline V gene data show CDR1 as DFQATT and CDR2 as SNEGSKA (reference sequence). V was shortened by 5 bases and J by 6 bases, with 11 bases between the two germline ends. In DNA form, the CDR3 reads TGCAGTGCTTTACAGGGCGGTCAGCCCCAGCATTTT. It encodes CSALQGGQPQHF.

The chain has TRBV27 and TRBJ2-7; tentatively, D is TRBD2 (5 bases). There are 13 residues in the CDR3. Deletions cut 6 bases from V and 6 bases from J, with 15 bases between. Germline V gene sequence: CDR1 MNHEY, CDR2 SMNVEV (reference sequence). The CDR3 here is CASSTRLYSEQYF. In DNA form, the CDR3 reads TGTGCCAGCAGCACTAGATTGTACAGCGAGCAGTACTTC.

This clonotype was seen a few times. The J gene is TRBJ2-7, the V gene TRBV20-1; D is undetermined. The germline V gene encodes CDR1 DFQATT and CDR2 SNEGSKA (reference sequence). The CDR3 is made up of 14 amino acids. The V end lost 5 bases, the J end lost 0 bases, and 14 bases lay between the germline ends. CDR3 DNA sequence: TGCAGTGCTTTGGCGGCCTGGAGCTCCTACGAGCAGTACTTC. The encoded protein is CSALAAWSSYEQYF.

This clonotype was seen ten or more times. CDR3 sequence (DNA): TGCAGCGTTGTCCCAGGGGGCGTCGAGCAGTACTTC. It codes for CSVVPGGVEQYF. The J gene is TRBJ2-7, the V gene TRBV29-1, with 8 bases matching TRBD1. The CDR3 spans 12 residues. V was clipped by 4 bases and J by 6 bases; unmatched bases: 5. Germline V CDR1 and CDR2: SQVTM, ANQGSEA.

A word on this clonotype: A read error is possible here, since a much larger clone lies one base away. The chain is built from TRBV25-1 and TRBJ2-2, with TRBD2 as a possible D gene (5 bases). Trimming pared 2 bases from V and 6 bases from J, leaving 7 bases between. Germline-derived CDR1 and CDR2 are MGHDK and SYGVNS. This CDR3 comprises 13 residues. In DNA, the CDR3 is TGTGCCAGCAGTGAAAGAGCGGCCGGGGAGCTGTTTTTT. This sequence encodes CASSERAAGELFF.

In this sample, this clonotype turned up many times. This rearrangement joins TRBV28 to TRBJ1-5, with D hard to call. The germline gives CDR1 MDHEN, CDR2 SYDVKM. This CDR3 comprises 16 residues. The germline V and J ends were trimmed by 2 bases and 2 bases, with 13 bases remaining between them. The CDR3 protein is CASSLQVGMGNQPQHF. The CDR3 DNA reads as TGTGCCAGCAGTTTACAAGTAGGGATGGGCAATCAGCCCCAGCATTTT.